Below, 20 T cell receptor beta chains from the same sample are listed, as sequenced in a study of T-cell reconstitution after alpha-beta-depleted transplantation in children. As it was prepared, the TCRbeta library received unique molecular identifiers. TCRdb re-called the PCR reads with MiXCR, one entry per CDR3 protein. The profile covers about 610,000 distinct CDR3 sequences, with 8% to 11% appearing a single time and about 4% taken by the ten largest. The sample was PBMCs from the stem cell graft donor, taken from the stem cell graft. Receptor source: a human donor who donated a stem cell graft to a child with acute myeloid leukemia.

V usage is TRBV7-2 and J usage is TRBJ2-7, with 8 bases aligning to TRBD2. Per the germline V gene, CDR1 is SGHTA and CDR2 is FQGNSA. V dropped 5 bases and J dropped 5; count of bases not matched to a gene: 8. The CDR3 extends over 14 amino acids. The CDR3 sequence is CASSPGLALHEQYF. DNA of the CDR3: TGTGCCAGCAGCCCCGGACTAGCTCTCCACGAGCAGTACTTC.

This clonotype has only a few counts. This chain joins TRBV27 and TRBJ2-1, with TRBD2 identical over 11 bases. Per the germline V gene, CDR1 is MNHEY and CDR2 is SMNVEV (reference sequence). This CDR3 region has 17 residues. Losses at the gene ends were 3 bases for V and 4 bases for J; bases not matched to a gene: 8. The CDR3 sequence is CASSFLASGRYYNEQFF. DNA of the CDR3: TGTGCCAGCAGTTTCTTGGCTAGCGGGAGGTATTACAATGAGCAGTTCTTC.

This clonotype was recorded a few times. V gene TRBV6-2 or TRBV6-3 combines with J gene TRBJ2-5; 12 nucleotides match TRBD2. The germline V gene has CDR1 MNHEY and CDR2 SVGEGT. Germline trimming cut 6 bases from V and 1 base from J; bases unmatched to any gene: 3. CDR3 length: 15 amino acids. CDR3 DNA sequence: TGTGCCAGCAGGACTAGCGGGAGCGCCCAAGAGACCCAGTACTTC. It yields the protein CASRTSGSAQETQYF.

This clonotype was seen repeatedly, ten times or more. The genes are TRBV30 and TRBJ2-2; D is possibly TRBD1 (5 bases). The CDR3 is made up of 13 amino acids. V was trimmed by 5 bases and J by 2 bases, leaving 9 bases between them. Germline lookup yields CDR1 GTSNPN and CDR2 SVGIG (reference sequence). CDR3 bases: TGTGCCTGGGACAGTGGAAACACCGGGGAGCTGTTTTTT. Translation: CAWDSGNTGELFF.

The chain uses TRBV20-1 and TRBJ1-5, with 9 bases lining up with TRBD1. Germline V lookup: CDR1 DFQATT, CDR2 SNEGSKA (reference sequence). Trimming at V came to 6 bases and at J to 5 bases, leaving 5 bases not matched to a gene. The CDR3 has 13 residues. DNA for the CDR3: TGCAGTGCCGGGACAGGGACCCATCAGCCCCAGCATTTT. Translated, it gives CSAGTGTHQPQHF.

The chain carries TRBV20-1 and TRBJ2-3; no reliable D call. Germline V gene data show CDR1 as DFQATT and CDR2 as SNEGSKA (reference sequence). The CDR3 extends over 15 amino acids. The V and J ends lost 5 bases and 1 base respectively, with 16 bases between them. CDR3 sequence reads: CSAGYPQDGTDTQYF. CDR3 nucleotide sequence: TGCAGTGCTGGATACCCCCAGGATGGCACAGATACGCAGTATTTT.

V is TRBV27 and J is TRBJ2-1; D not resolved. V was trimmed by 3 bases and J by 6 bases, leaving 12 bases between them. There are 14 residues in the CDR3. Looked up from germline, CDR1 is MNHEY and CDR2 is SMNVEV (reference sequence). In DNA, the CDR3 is TGTGCCAGCAGTTTGCCCCCCCCAGCCAATGAGCAGTTCTTC. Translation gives CASSLPPPANEQFF.

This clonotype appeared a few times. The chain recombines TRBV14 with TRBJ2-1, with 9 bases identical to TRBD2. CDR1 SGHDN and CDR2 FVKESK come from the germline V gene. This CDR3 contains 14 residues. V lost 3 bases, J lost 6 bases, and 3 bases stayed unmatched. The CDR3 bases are TGTGCCAGCAGCCACCTAGCGGGGACCAATGAGCAGTTCTTC. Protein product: CASSHLAGTNEQFF.

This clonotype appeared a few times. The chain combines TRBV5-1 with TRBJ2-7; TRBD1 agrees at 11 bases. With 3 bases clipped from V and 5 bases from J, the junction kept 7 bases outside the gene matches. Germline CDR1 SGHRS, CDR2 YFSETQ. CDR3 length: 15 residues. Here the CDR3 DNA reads TGCGCCAGCAGCTCAATGGACAGGGGGCTCGACGAGCAGTACTTC. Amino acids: CASSSMDRGLDEQYF.

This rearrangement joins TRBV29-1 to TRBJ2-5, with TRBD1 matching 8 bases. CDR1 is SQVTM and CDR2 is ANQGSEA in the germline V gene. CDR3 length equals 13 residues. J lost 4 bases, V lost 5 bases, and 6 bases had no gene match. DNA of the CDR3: TGCAGCGTTAGTTCAGGGGGCGGAGAGACCCAGTACTTC. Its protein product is CSVSSGGGETQYF.

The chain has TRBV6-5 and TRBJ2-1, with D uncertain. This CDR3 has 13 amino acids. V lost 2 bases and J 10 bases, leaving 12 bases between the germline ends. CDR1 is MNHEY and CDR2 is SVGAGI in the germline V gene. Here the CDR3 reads CASSYAVGLEQFF. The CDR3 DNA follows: TGTGCCAGCAGTTACGCGGTAGGCCTCGAGCAGTTCTTC.

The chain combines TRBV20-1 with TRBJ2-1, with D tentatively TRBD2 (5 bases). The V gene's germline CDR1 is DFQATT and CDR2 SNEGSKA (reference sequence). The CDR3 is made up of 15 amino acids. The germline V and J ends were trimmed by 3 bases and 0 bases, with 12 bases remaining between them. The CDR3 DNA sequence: TGCAGTGCTAGGGATCGTCGGGGCTCCTACAATGAGCAGTTCTTC. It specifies CSARDRRGSYNEQFF.

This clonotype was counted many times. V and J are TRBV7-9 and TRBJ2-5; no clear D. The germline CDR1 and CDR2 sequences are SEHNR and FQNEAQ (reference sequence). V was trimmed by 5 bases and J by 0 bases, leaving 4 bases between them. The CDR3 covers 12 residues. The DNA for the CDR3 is TGTGCCAGCAGCATACACCAAGAGACCCAGTACTTC. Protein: CASSIHQETQYF.

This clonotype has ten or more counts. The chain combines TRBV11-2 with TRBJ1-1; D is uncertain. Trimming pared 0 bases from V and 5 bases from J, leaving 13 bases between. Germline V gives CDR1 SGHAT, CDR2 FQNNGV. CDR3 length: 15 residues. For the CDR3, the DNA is TGTGCCAGCAGCTTAGACCTCGGTGGCGGTACTGAAGCTTTCTTT. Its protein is CASSLDLGGGTEAFF.

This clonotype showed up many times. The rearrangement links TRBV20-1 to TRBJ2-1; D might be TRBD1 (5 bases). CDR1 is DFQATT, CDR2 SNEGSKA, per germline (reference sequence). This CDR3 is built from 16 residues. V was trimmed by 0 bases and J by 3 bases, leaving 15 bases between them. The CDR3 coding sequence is TGCAGTGCTAGAGAACGCAGGGAACTCCGCTACAATGAGCAGTTCTTC. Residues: CSARERRELRYNEQFF.

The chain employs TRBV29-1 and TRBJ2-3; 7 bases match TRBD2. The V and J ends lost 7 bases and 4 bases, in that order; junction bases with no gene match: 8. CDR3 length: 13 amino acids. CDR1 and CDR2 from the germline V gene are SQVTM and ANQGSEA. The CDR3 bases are TGCAGCGCACTAGCGAGCTTCGCAGATACGCAGTATTTT. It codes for CSALASFADTQYF.

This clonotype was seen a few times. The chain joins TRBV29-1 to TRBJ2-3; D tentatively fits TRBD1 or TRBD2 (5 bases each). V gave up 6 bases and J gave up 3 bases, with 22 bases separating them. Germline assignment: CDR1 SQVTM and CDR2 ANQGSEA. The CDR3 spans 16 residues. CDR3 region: CSVPGKGSVGTDTQYF. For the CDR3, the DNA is TGCAGCGTCCCGGGAAAGGGGTCTGTTGGAACAGATACGCAGTATTTT.

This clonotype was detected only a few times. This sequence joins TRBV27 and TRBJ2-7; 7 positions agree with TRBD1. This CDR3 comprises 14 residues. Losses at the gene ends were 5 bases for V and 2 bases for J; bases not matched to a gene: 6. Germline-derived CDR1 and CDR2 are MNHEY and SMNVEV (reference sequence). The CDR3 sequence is CASSVTGFAYEQYF. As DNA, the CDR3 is TGTGCCAGCAGTGTGACAGGGTTCGCCTACGAGCAGTACTTC.

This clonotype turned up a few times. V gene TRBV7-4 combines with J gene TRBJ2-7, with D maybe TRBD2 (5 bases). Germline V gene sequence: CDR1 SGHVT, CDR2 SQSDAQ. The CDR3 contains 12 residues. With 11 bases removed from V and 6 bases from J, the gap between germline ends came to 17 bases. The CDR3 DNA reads TGTGCCGGGAGAGGCCTATCCCGCGAGCAGTACTTC. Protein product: CAGRGLSREQYF. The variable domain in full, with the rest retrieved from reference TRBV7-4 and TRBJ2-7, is GAGVSQSPRYKVAKRGRDVALRCDSISGHVTLYWYRQTLGQGSEVLTYSQSDAQRDKSGRPSGRFSAERPERSVSTLKIQRTEQGDSAVYLCAGRGLSREQYFGPGTRLTVT.

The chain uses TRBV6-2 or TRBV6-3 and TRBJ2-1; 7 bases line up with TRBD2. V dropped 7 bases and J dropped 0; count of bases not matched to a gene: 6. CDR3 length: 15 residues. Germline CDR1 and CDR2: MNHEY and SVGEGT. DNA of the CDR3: TGTGCCAGCATAAAAGGCGGGAGCTCCTACAATGAGCAGTTCTTC. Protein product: CASIKGGSSYNEQFF.